Ten or more counts support the clone carrying this TCR beta chain. The antigen is not known. These data originate in a study of identical twins. General observations from the study: Fewer insertions marked abundant cord blood beta clonotypes; young adult naive trended weakly, memory not at all. Out-of-frame sharing of TCR alpha in monozygotic twins was underestimated by models.

CDR3 length: 14 residues. Germline V lookup: CDR1 ENHRY, CDR2 SYGVKD. With 7 bases removed from V and 5 bases from J, the gap between germline ends came to 17 bases. Through template switching, a universal primer site was introduced, and the cDNA contained unique molecular identifiers. TCRdb re-derived calls from the 5' RACE reads in MiXCR, one entry per CDR3 protein. This sample carries 550,000 to 700,000 distinct CDR3 sequences, over 8.5% of them seen once, and the ten largest clones take approximately 3.2%. Separately, the same data were catalogued under a study of yellow fever vaccine responses in identical twins.

The sample was PBMCs. The genes are TRBV10-3 and TRBJ2-5; no definite D call. The TCR sequence derives from a woman between 18 and 30 years old in good health. In DNA, the CDR3 is TGTGCCATCACGGAAGGTTTAGGGCGCGAGACCCAGTACTTC. This translates into CAITEGLGRETQYF.